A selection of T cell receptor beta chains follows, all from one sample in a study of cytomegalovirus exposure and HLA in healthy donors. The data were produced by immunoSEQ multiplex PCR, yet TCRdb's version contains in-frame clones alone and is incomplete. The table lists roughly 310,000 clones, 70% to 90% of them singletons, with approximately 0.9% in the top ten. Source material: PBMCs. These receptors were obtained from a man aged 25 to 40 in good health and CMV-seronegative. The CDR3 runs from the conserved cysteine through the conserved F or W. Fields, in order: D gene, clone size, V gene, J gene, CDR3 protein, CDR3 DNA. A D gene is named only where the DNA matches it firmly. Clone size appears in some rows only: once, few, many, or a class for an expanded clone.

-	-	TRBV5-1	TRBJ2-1	CASSWTQPRGDEQFF	TGCGCCAGCAGCTGGACCCAACCCAGGGGAGATGAGCAGTTCTTC
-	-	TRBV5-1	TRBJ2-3	CASRRGGTDTQYF	TGCGCCAGCAGAAGGGGGGGAACAGATACGCAGTATTTT
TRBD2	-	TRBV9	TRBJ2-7	CASSVDTGGLIHEQYF	TGTGCCAGCAGCGTAGATACGGGGGGGCTGATCCACGAGCAGTACTTC
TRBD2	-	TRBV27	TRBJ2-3	CASRPSGKTSSTDTQYF	TGTGCCAGCAGGCCGAGCGGGAAGACCTCTAGCACAGATACGCAGTATTTT
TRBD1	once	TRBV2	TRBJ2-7	CASSGQGVNSYEQYF	TGTGCCAGCAGTGGCCAGGGGGTAAATTCCTACGAGCAGTACTTC
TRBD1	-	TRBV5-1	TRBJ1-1	CASSSGQTNTEAFF	TGCGCCAGCAGCTCGGGACAGACGAACACTGAAGCTTTCTTT
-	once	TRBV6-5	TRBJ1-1	CASSKKRGTEAFF	TGTGCCAGCAGCAAAAAAAGGGGAACTGAAGCTTTCTTT
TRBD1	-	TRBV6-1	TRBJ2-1	CASSEAGMGQFYNEQFF	TGTGCCAGCAGTGAAGCGGGTATGGGACAGTTCTACAATGAGCAGTTCTTC
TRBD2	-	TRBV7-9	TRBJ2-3	CASSYLGGGGDTQYF	TGTGCCAGCAGCTATCTGGGCGGGGGGGGAGATACGCAGTATTTT
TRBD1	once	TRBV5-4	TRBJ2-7	CASSRGTGGLSEQYF	TGTGCCAGCAGCAGGGGGACAGGGGGACTAAGCGAGCAGTACTTC
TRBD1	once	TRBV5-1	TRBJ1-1	CASSPRDRGPPFF	TGCGCCAGCAGCCCCCGGGACAGGGGGCCCCCTTTCTTT
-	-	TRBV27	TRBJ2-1	CASSHLWGGANEQFF	TGTGCCAGCAGTCACCTATGGGGGGGGGCCAATGAGCAGTTCTTC
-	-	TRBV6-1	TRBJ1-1	CASRKTTGANTEAFF	TGTGCCAGCAGAAAGACAACAGGTGCTAACACTGAAGCTTTCTTT
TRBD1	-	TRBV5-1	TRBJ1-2	CASSVGTDYGYTF	TGCGCCAGCAGCGTCGGGACAGACTATGGCTACACCTTC
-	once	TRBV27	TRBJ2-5	CASSLSEGGETQYF	TGTGCCAGCAGTTTATCGGAGGGCGGCGAGACCCAGTACTTC
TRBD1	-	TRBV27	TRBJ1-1	CASSYELDRGLTEAFF	TGTGCCAGCAGTTACGAATTAGACAGGGGGCTTACTGAAGCTTTCTTT
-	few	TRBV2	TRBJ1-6	CATEGGSSYNSPLHF	TGTGCCACAGAGGGGGGGAGCTCCTATAATTCACCCCTCCACTTT
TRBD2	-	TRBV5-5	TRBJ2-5	CASSFSIAGAQETQYF	TGTGCCAGCAGCTTTTCGATAGCGGGGGCACAAGAGACCCAGTACTTC
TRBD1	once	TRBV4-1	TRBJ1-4	CASSREPGQGNEKLFF	TGCGCCAGCAGCCGCGAACCGGGACAGGGTAATGAAAAACTGTTTTTT
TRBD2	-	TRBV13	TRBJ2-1	CASSLGRGSSYNEQFF	TGTGCCAGCAGCTTAGGGCGGGGGAGCTCCTACAATGAGCAGTTCTTC
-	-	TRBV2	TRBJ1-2	CASAQVGGYTF	TGTGCCAGCGCACAGGTGGGTGGCTACACCTTC
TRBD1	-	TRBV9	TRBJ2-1	CASSGDSKFF	TGTGCCAGCAGCGGGGACAGTAAGTTCTTC
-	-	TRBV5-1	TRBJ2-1	CASSLYGGNNEQFF	TGCGCCAGCAGCTTGTATGGGGGGAACAATGAGCAGTTCTTC
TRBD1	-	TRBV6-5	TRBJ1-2	CASSYVTGGLRDGYTF	TGTGCCAGCAGTTATGTGACAGGGGGGCTTCGGGATGGCTACACCTTC
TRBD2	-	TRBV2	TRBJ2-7	CASSASSGGYYEQYF	TGTGCCAGCAGTGCCTCTAGCGGGGGCTACTACGAGCAGTACTTC
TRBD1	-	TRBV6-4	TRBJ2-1	CASRVDRGRNEQFF	TGTGCCAGCAGAGTGGACAGGGGTCGGAATGAGCAGTTCTTC
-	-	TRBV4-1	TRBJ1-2	CASSQPGDYGYTF	TGCGCCAGCAGCCAACCAGGGGACTATGGCTACACCTTC
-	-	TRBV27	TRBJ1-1	CASSLLRGYNTEAFF	TGTGCCAGCAGTTTATTAAGGGGGTATAACACTGAAGCTTTCTTT
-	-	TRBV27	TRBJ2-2	CASSLFITGELFF	TGTGCCAGCAGTTTATTTATCACCGGGGAGCTGTTTTTT
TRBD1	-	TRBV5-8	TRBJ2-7	CASSSGQDEQYF	TGTGCCAGCAGCTCGGGACAGGACGAGCAGTACTTC
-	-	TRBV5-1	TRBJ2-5	CASSPWGQVTQYF	TGCGCCAGCAGCCCGTGGGGGCAGGTGACCCAGTACTTC
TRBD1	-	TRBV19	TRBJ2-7	CASSTGQDYSYEQYF	TGTGCCAGTAGTACGGGACAGGACTACTCCTACGAGCAGTACTTC
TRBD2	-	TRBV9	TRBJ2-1	CASGASGGSDEQFF	TGTGCCAGCGGGGCTAGCGGGGGTAGTGATGAGCAGTTCTTC
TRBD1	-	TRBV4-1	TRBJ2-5	CASSQFPDRGGIQETQYF	TGCGCCAGCAGCCAATTCCCGGACAGGGGGGGGATTCAAGAGACCCAGTACTTC
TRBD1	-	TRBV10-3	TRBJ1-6	CAISRTGDNSPLHF	TGTGCCATCAGTCGGACAGGGGATAATTCACCCCTCCACTTT
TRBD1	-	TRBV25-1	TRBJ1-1	CASSDPGQGTFF	TGTGCCAGCAGTGACCCCGGACAGGGAACTTTCTTT
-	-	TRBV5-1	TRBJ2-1	CASKAGNEQFF	TGCGCCAGCAAAGCCGGCAATGAGCAGTTCTTC
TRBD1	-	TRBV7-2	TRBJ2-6	CASSPGTGATGANVLTF	TGTGCCAGCAGCCCCGGGACAGGAGCTACTGGGGCCAACGTCCTGACTTTC
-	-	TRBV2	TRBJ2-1	CASTPTRSEVEQFF	TGTGCCAGCACCCCGACTAGAAGCGAGGTTGAGCAGTTCTTC
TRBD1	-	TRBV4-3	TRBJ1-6	CASSRKGTENNSPLHF	TGCGCCAGCAGCCGGAAGGGGACAGAAAATAATTCACCCCTCCACTTT